The 13 T cell receptor beta chains below come from one sample, sequenced in a study of beta chain features in type 1 diabetes (dated by TCRdb to between 2017 and 2018). The library came from the immunoSEQ multiplex PCR assay. The entire amount of isolated RNA was reverse transcribed using the High Capacity cDNA Reverse Transcription Kit, so the sequenced TCRB transcripts were expressed ones. This is the immuneACCESS table as TCRdb keeps it, with only in-frame sequences that have V and J called. A part of the clones is gone; compared with another copy, unresolved V genes explain less than half, and the rest is unexplained. Present in this sample are 300,000 or so clones, 13% to 15% of which were seen just once. Together, the top ten hold 0.015% to 0.02% of the sample. General study outcomes and caveats: Type 1 diabetes patients showed a moderate but significant shortening of TCRB CDR3 length in all four CD4+ subsets.

These receptors have no identified antigens. The sequenced sample was naive CD4+ T cells from blood. In light of the paper, this sample's cell subset or site label describes: true naive CD4+ T cells. These receptors came from a young man with type 1 diabetes.

The table lists this clone with a few counts. The chain has TRBV5-1 and TRBJ2-1; TRBD2 matches 8 bases. With 3 bases clipped from V and 4 bases from J, the junction kept 6 bases outside the gene matches. The CDR3 consists of 15 residues. Germline V gene data show CDR1 as SGHRS and CDR2 as YFSETQ. DNA of the CDR3: TGCGCCAGCAGCTACGGACTAGCAGATTACAATGAGCAGTTCTTC. Translating gives CASSYGLADYNEQFF.

The chain carries TRBV28 and TRBJ2-7; 8 bases are a match to TRBD2. CDR1 is MDHEN, CDR2 SYDVKM, per germline. This CDR3 is 14 amino acids long. After removal of 7 bases from V and 0 bases from J, the junction contained 5 bases not matched to a gene. For the CDR3, the DNA is TGTGCCAGCAACCTAGCGGGTAGCTCCTACGAGCAGTACTTC. Translating gives CASNLAGSSYEQYF. Looking up the rest from reference TRBV28 and TRBJ2-7 gives the full variable domain: DVKVTQSSRYLVKRTGEKVFLECVQDMDHENMFWYRQDPGLGLRLIYFSYDVKMKEKGDIPEGYSVSREKKERFSLILESASTNQTSMYLCASNLAGSSYEQYFGPGTRLTVT.

The chain carries TRBV7-9 and TRBJ2-2, with 8 bases lining up with TRBD2. V gave up 5 bases and J gave up 6 bases; unmatched junction bases: 8. The CDR3 consists of 15 residues. Per the germline V gene, CDR1 is SEHNR and CDR2 is FQNEAQ (reference sequence). The CDR3 loop is CASSRGSGSSGELFF. The DNA of the CDR3 is TGTGCCAGCAGCCGCGGAAGCGGGAGTTCCGGGGAGCTGTTTTTT. The full variable domain, rest sourced from reference TRBV7-9 and TRBJ2-2, is DTGVSQNPRHKITKRGQNVTFRCDPISEHNRLYWYRQTLGQGPEFLTYFQNEAQLEKSRLLSDRFSAERPKGSFSTLEIQRTEQGDSAMYLCASSRGSGSSGELFFGEGSRLTVL.

The table lists this clone with a few counts. V and J are TRBV6-5 and TRBJ2-5, with D possibly TRBD2 on 6 matching bases. CDR3 length: 15 residues. Germline loops: CDR1 MNHEY, CDR2 SVGAGI. V was pared by 6 bases and J by 4 bases, with 18 bases between. Here the CDR3 reads CASSAGTLGTETQYF. The CDR3 region has the DNA TGTGCCAGCAGCGCCGGGACTCTCGGCACAGAGACCCAGTACTTC.

The chain is built from TRBV19 and TRBJ2-7; D might be TRBD2 (6 bases). V lost 4 bases and J lost 4, with 17 bases in between. CDR1 LNHDA and CDR2 SQIVND come from the germline V gene (reference sequence). The CDR3 runs 15 residues. CDR3 nucleotides: TGTGCCAGTAGTACTACTAGCACAACGGTTTACGAGCAGTACTTC. Translating it yields CASSTTSTTVYEQYF.

The chain links TRBV10-3 to TRBJ2-6, with 7 bases aligning to TRBD1. The CDR3 loop spans 12 amino acids. Germline V lookup: CDR1 ENHRY, CDR2 SYGVKD. The J segment lost 17 bases and the V segment lost 3 bases, leaving 7 bases of the junction unmatched. Here the CDR3 reads CAISESDRFLTF. Written as DNA, the CDR3 is TGTGCCATCAGTGAATCGGACAGGTTTTTGACTTTC.

The chain employs TRBV5-5 and TRBJ2-5, with 10 bases aligning to TRBD1. The CDR3 has 17 residues. Germline V gene data show CDR1 as SGHKS and CDR2 as YYEKEE (reference sequence). The ends lost 3 bases at V and 0 bases at J; junction bases unmatched: 8. The CDR3 loop reads CASSWGQGTRNQETQYF. The CDR3 DNA is TGTGCCAGCAGCTGGGGACAGGGGACACGTAACCAAGAGACCCAGTACTTC.

The chain has TRBV28 and TRBJ2-7; TRBD1 might be the D (5 bases). This CDR3 is 13 amino acids long. V dropped 4 bases and J dropped 5 bases, with 12 bases sitting between them. The germline V gene has CDR1 MDHEN and CDR2 SYDVKM. The CDR3 spells CASSYTGVHEQYF. The CDR3 DNA is TGTGCCAGCAGTTATACAGGAGTCCACGAGCAGTACTTC.

With respect to this clone: At one end the junction does not follow the germline gene, possibly because of a read error. CDR3 DNA: TGTGCCAGCAGCTTACTATCAGGGGCCGGGCTTCTCTTT. This translates into CASSLLSGAGLLF. The chain recombines TRBV7-2 with TRBJ1-1; D is perhaps TRBD1 (6 bases). The germline gives CDR1 SGHTA, CDR2 FQGNSA. This CDR3 region has 13 residues.

This clone was recorded a few times. The chain uses TRBV18 and TRBJ2-7; 8 bases agree with TRBD1. J was trimmed by 3 bases and V by 3 bases; bases with no gene match: 10. The CDR3 sequence is 16 residues long. CDR1 and CDR2 (germline): KGHSH, LQKENI. The DNA for the CDR3 is TGTGCCAGCTCACCGAGGACAGGGACAATACTCTACGAGCAGTACTTC. Translation gives CASSPRTGTILYEQYF.

This clone appeared a few times. DNA of the CDR3: TGTGCCAGCAGCCCTGCGGGCTCCTTAACCTACGAGCAGTACTTC. Translation: CASSPAGSLTYEQYF. V and J are TRBV7-9 and TRBJ2-7, with D possibly TRBD2 on 5 matching bases. Germline CDR1 is SEHNR and CDR2 is FQNEAQ (reference sequence). The CDR3 has 15 residues. V was clipped by 5 bases and J by 2 bases, with 16 bases between them.

This clone was picked up a small number of times. This rearrangement joins TRBV5-4 to TRBJ2-5, with 7 bases matching TRBD1. The germline V gene encodes CDR1 SGHNT and CDR2 YYREEE (reference sequence). The V gene end was trimmed by 4 bases and the J gene end by 5 bases; junction bases not matched to a gene: 5. The CDR3 runs to 13 residues. The CDR3 DNA sequence: TGTGCCAGCAGCCAGACAGGGTCGGAGACCCAGTACTTC. This sequence encodes CASSQTGSETQYF.

This clone turned up a few times. This rearrangement joins TRBV28 to TRBJ1-3; 9 bases agree with TRBD1. In germline, CDR1 is MDHEN, CDR2 SYDVKM. The CDR3 consists of 16 residues. The trim removed 4 bases at V and 0 bases at J, leaving 4 bases unmatched. The CDR3 region has the DNA TGTGCCAGCAGTTCCCCGACAGGGGGCTCTGGAAACACCATATATTTT. Encoded protein: CASSSPTGGSGNTIYF.